The T cell receptor (beta chain) described here comes from a study of T cells and Merkel cell carcinoma outcomes. The study's findings and limits: In Merkel cell carcinoma, repertoire and T-cell density reportedly predicted outcomes.

There are a few counts of this clone. The antigen is unknown. Profiling relied on immunoSEQ multiplex PCR, and the TCRdb table lists in-frame clones only, not all of them. Of 15,000 to 19,000 clones in the sample, 87% were seen once. Germline V lookup: CDR1 SNHLY, CDR2 FYNNEI. The CDR3 length is 15 residues. Unmatched junction bases numbered 5, after V lost 6 bases and J lost 4 bases. This TCR derives from a human donor with Merkel cell carcinoma. Sequencing was performed on tumor tissue from Merkel cell carcinoma. The chain combines TRBV2 with TRBJ2-5, with 13 bases aligning to TRBD2. DNA for the CDR3: TGTGCCAGCAGGGGGACTAGCGGGGCAGCAGAGACCCAGTACTTC. This codes for CASRGTSGAAETQYF. The complete variable domain, with remaining parts taken from reference TRBV2 and TRBJ2-5, reads EPEVTQTPSHQVTQMGQEVILRCVPISNHLYFYWYRQILGQKVEFLVSFYNNEISEKSEIFDDQFSVERPDGSNFTLKIRSTKLEDSAMYFCASRGTSGAAETQYFGPGTRLLVL.